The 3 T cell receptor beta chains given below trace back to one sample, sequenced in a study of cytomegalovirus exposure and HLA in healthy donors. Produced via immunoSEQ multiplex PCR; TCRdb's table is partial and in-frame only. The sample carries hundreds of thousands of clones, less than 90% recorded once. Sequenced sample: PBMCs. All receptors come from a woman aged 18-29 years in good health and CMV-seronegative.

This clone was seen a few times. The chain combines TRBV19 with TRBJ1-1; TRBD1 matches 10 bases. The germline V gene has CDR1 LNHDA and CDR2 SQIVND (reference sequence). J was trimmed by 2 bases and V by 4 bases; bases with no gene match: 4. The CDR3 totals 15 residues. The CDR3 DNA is TGTGCCAGTAGTAGGGACAGGGGCCCCAACACTGAAGCTTTCTTT. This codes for CASSRDRGPNTEAFF.

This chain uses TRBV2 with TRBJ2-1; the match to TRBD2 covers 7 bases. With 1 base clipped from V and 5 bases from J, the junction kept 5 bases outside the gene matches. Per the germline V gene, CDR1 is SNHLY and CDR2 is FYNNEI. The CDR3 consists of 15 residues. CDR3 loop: CASSEERLAHNEQFF. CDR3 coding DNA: TGTGCCAGCAGTGAAGAGAGACTAGCTCACAATGAGCAGTTCTTC.

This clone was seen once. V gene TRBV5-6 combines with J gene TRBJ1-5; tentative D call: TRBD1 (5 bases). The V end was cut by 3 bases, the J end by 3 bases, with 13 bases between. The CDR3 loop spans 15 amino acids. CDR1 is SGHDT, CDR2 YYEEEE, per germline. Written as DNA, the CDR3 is TGTGCCAGCAGCTCCCAAGACAGATACAATCAGCCCCAGCATTTT. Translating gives CASSSQDRYNQPQHF. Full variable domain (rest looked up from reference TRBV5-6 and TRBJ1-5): DAGVTQSPTHLIKTRGQQVTLRCSPKSGHDTVSWYQQALGQGPQFIFQYYEEEERQRGNFPDRFSGHQFPNYSSELNVNALLLGDSALYLCASSSQDRYNQPQHFGDGTRLSIL.